Listed below are T cell receptor beta chains from one sample, sequenced in a study of cytomegalovirus exposure and HLA in healthy donors. The table came from immunoSEQ multiplex PCR; TCRdb's copy has only in-frame clones and leaves some out. Among roughly 100,000 clones listed, 60% to 80% were seen once. Sequences were obtained from PBMCs. These receptors all stem from a man aged 45-65 years in good health and CMV-seropositive. Both conserved end residues are part of each CDR3. The D gene is left open where the match is weak. Size is stated for part of the rows, as once, few or many counts, or as a class when the clone is expanded.

j_call d_call v_call clone_size cdr3_nt cdr3_aa
TRBJ1-1 - TRBV9 - TGTGCCAGCAGCGCCCGACAGGACGGGGACACTGAAGCTTTCTTT CASSARQDGDTEAFF
TRBJ2-7 - TRBV11-2 - TGTGCCAGCAGCTCAGGGCCCTCCTACGAGCAGTACTTC CASSSGPSYEQYF
TRBJ2-3 TRBD2 TRBV4-2 - TGTGCCAGCAGCCAAGATAAGGGAGGGCCAGATACGCAGTATTTT CASSQDKGGPDTQYF
TRBJ2-3 TRBD2 TRBV4-1 - TGCGCCAGCAGCCACCCGGGACTAGCGGGAGGGGCCACAGATACGCAGTATTTT CASSHPGLAGGATDTQYF
TRBJ1-1 - TRBV2 - TGTGCCAGCAGTACCCTCCCAGGGAACGGTGAAGCTTTCTTT CASSTLPGNGEAFF
TRBJ1-1 - TRBV5-1 - TGCGCCAGCAGCATTGGAGGGGCTGAAGCTTTCTTT CASSIGGAEAFF
TRBJ1-2 TRBD1 TRBV18 few TGTGCCAGCTCACCGGGGACAGGGGACCGATACGGTGGCTACACCTTC CASSPGTGDRYGGYTF
TRBJ1-2 - TRBV5-5 - TGTGCCAGCAGCTCGCCCCGACAGAACTATGGCTACACCTTC CASSSPRQNYGYTF
TRBJ1-4 TRBD1 TRBV4-2 - TGTGCCAGCAGCCAAGTTGCAGGACAGGGTAATTTTAATGAAAAACTGTTTTTT CASSQVAGQGNFNEKLFF
TRBJ2-1 TRBD2 TRBV27 - TGTGCCAGCAGTTCCCCCCTAGCGGGAAGGTCCTACAATGAGCAGTTCTTC CASSSPLAGRSYNEQFF
TRBJ1-6 - TRBV4-2 - TGTGCCAGCAGCCAAGTATTACGGAGCTCCTATAATTCACCCCTCCACTTT CASSQVLRSSYNSPLHF
TRBJ2-1 - TRBV7-3 - TGTGCCAGCAGCTTAACGCGGCGCGGTGAGCAGTTCTTC CASSLTRRGEQFF
TRBJ1-1 - TRBV10-3 - TGTGCCATCAGTACAGGTTTCGTGAACACTGAAGCTTTCTTT CAISTGFVNTEAFF
TRBJ2-7 - TRBV2 few TGTGCCAGCGCCTTTTTGGGGGGTCGGCAGTACTTC CASAFLGGRQYF
TRBJ2-1 TRBD1 TRBV27 - TGTGCCAGCAGTTTGACAGGGGCTCAGACTGAGCAGTTCTTC CASSLTGAQTEQFF
TRBJ2-1 - TRBV27 few TGTGCCAGCCGGACCGGGAGTATGTACAATGAGCAGTTCTTC CASRTGSMYNEQFF
TRBJ1-1 - TRBV29-1 - TGCAGCGTTGAAGAAGTTCGGCGGAGGACTGAAGCTTTCTTT CSVEEVRRRTEAFF
TRBJ2-1 - TRBV6-1 few TGTGCCAGCAGTGATCGTTACGGGGTCTCCTACAATGAGCAGTTCTTC CASSDRYGVSYNEQFF
TRBJ1-1 TRBD1 TRBV25-1 - TGTGCCAGCAGTCCTGCGGACAGGTCGAACACTGAAGCTTTCTTT CASSPADRSNTEAFF
TRBJ2-5 TRBD1 TRBV5-1 few TGCGCCAGCAGCTTGTTAGGGACAGGGGGCGGAGAGACCCAGTACTTC CASSLLGTGGGETQYF
TRBJ2-1 TRBD2 TRBV5-1 - TGCGCCAGCAGCTCCGGGCTAGCGGGTTTCTACAATGAGCAGTTCTTC CASSSGLAGFYNEQFF
TRBJ1-4 - TRBV27 - TGTGCCAGCAGTTTATCGACATTGGGTGAAAAACTGTTTTTT CASSLSTLGEKLFF